This entry lists 7 T cell receptor beta chains sequenced from one sample in a study of radiation and T cells in renal cell carcinoma. Time point of the sample: blood 4 weeks post-SBRT, at nephrectomy. Treatment denoted: 15 Gy SBRT to primary tumor, nephrectomy 4 weeks later. Measured with immunoSEQ multiplex PCR; TCRdb has only the in-frame clones, and not every one. The sample records approximately 170,000 clones, about 87% being singletons. The sequencing used blood, collected from a patient whose treatment included radiotherapy and nephrectomy. The receptor source for this set is a woman in her 50s with renal cell carcinoma.

This chain's CDR3 is CASSLDSNQPQHF. The CDR3 nucleotides read TGTGCCAGCAGTTTGGATAGCAATCAGCCCCAGCATTTT. V gene TRBV2 combines with J gene TRBJ1-5; D call uncertain. V lost 5 bases to trimming and J lost 0 bases, with 5 bases between them. The CDR3 length is 13 residues. CDR1 and CDR2 (germline): SNHLY, FYNNEI. The variable domain in full, completed from reference TRBV2 and TRBJ1-5, reads EPEVTQTPSHQVTQMGQEVILRCVPISNHLYFYWYRQILGQKVEFLVSFYNNEISEKSEIFDDQFSVERPDGSNFTLKIRSTKLEDSAMYFCASSLDSNQPQHFGDGTRLSIL.

The chain uses TRBV19 and TRBJ1-1; no firm D call. The germline gives CDR1 LNHDA, CDR2 SQIVND (reference sequence). Trimming pared 0 bases from V and 6 bases from J, leaving 11 bases between. The CDR3 is 14 amino acids. The CDR3 coding sequence is TGTGCCAGTAGTATAGACCAGGAGGTGGCTGAAGCTTTCTTT. As protein: CASSIDQEVAEAFF.

The genes are TRBV5-6 and TRBJ1-5, with D possibly TRBD1 on 6 matching bases. Trimming took off 3 bases at V and 11 bases at J, with 15 bases between the two ends. This CDR3 is built from 13 residues. Germline V gives CDR1 SGHDT, CDR2 YYEEEE. CDR3 sequence (DNA): TGTGCCAGCAGCTCAGGGGTTCCGGGAGCCCAGCATTTT. Its protein product is CASSSGVPGAQHF.

The chain's CDR3 is CASSPSSGEETQYF. Written as DNA, the CDR3 is TGTGCCAGCTCACCATCTAGCGGGGAAGAGACCCAGTACTTC. This chain links TRBV18 with TRBJ2-5; 9 nucleotides align to TRBD2. The V segment lost 2 bases and the J segment 3 bases; nucleotides outside the gene matches: 1. This CDR3 comprises 14 residues. CDR1 is KGHSH, CDR2 LQKENI, per germline.

V usage is TRBV14 and J usage is TRBJ2-7; D is uncertain. The germline V gene has CDR1 SGHDN and CDR2 FVKESK. Trimming left V 5 bases short and J 3 bases short, with 8 bases between. This CDR3 has 12 residues. The CDR3 spells CASSSTVYEQYF. Here the CDR3 DNA reads TGTGCCAGCAGCTCGACTGTCTACGAGCAGTACTTC.

V gene TRBV27 combines with J gene TRBJ1-6; D perhaps matches TRBD1 (5 bases). Between the trimmed V and J ends, which lost 5 bases and 9 bases, there was a span of 11 bases. CDR3 length equals 13 residues. Per the germline V gene, CDR1 is MNHEY and CDR2 is SMNVEV (reference sequence). CDR3 nucleotide sequence: TGTGCCAGCAGTCCCCGGGGCCTTTCACCCCTCCACTTT. As protein: CASSPRGLSPLHF.

The chain has TRBV9 and TRBJ1-1, with TRBD1 identical over 10 bases. J was trimmed by 6 bases and V by 4 bases; bases with no gene match: 9. The CDR3 covers 15 residues. CDR1 SGDLS and CDR2 YYNGEE come from the germline V gene. The CDR3 protein is CASSPGTGAQSEAFF. The DNA for the CDR3 is TGTGCCAGCAGCCCAGGGACAGGGGCCCAATCTGAAGCTTTCTTT. Filled out from reference TRBV9 and TRBJ1-1, the complete variable domain reads DSGVTQTPKHLITATGQRVTLRCSPRSGDLSVYWYQQSLDQGLQFLIQYYNGEERAKGNILERFSAQQFPDLHSELNLSSLELGDSALYFCASSPGTGAQSEAFFGQGTRLTVV.